A selection of T cell receptor beta chains follows, all from one sample in a study of technical replicates of blood from a few donors. The table came from immunoSEQ multiplex PCR; TCRdb's copy has only in-frame clones and leaves some out. The sample records about 93,000 clones, 95% being singletons. Sequenced: T cells isolated from PBMCs. All receptors come from a human donor in good health. Each CDR3 is given with its conserved first and last residue. The D gene is left open where the match is weak. For some rows the clone size is stated as once, few or many, or as a class when expanded; others skip it.

CDR3 protein: CASSESVLTEAFF
CDR3 DNA: TGCGCCAGCAGTGAGTCGGTACTCACTGAAGCTTTCTTT
J gene: TRBJ1-1
V gene: TRBV10-1
clone size: few
D gene: .

CDR3 protein: CASSLRDFGDGGTGELFF
CDR3 DNA: TGTGCCAGCAGCTTAAGGGACTTTGGGGATGGAGGAACCGGGGAGCTGTTTTTT
J gene: TRBJ2-2
V gene: TRBV7-8
clone size: .
D gene: .

CDR3 protein: CASSPGRSGEETQYF
CDR3 DNA: TGTGCCAGCAGCCCGGGGAGGAGCGGAGAAGAGACCCAGTACTTC
J gene: TRBJ2-5
V gene: TRBV5-8
clone size: .
D gene: .

CDR3 protein: CASSPRTSGSYNEQFF
CDR3 DNA: TGTGCCAGCAGCCCAAGGACATCCGGCTCCTACAATGAGCAGTTCTTC
J gene: TRBJ2-1
V gene: TRBV11-2
clone size: .
D gene: .

CDR3 protein: CASSTGPEAFF
CDR3 DNA: TGTGCCAGCAGCACAGGACCTGAAGCTTTCTTT
J gene: TRBJ1-1
V gene: TRBV5-6
clone size: .
D gene: .

CDR3 protein: CASSSTSTGISGNTIYF
CDR3 DNA: TGTGCCAGCAGCTCCACCTCGACAGGCATCTCTGGAAACACCATATATTTT
J gene: TRBJ1-3
V gene: TRBV5-8
clone size: .
D gene: .

CDR3 protein: CASSFTSQGSRKEDTQYF
CDR3 DNA: TGTGCCAGCAGCTTCACTTCACAGGGATCCAGGAAAGAGGATACGCAGTATTTT
J gene: TRBJ2-3
V gene: TRBV7-9
clone size: .
D gene: .

CDR3 protein: CSARTSGNYEQYF
CDR3 DNA: TGCAGCGCCCGGACTAGCGGCAACTACGAGCAGTACTTC
J gene: TRBJ2-7
V gene: TRBV29-1
clone size: .
D gene: TRBD2

CDR3 protein: CASRSIDRGKSSGNTIYF
CDR3 DNA: TGTGCCAGCAGGAGTATCGACAGGGGCAAATCCTCTGGAAACACCATATATTTT
J gene: TRBJ1-3
V gene: TRBV7-9
clone size: .
D gene: TRBD1

CDR3 protein: CASSYRGNYYEQYF
CDR3 DNA: TGTGCCAGCAGTTATAGGGGGAATTACTACGAGCAGTACTTC
J gene: TRBJ2-7
V gene: TRBV11-2
clone size: .
D gene: .

CDR3 protein: CASSVRDTRYSYEQYF
CDR3 DNA: TGTGCCAGCAGTGTAAGAGACACTAGATACTCCTACGAGCAGTACTTC
J gene: TRBJ2-7
V gene: TRBV2
clone size: .
D gene: .

CDR3 protein: CASSPVVGYEQYF
CDR3 DNA: TGCGCCAGCAGCCCCGTGGTCGGCTACGAGCAGTACTTC
J gene: TRBJ2-7
V gene: TRBV5-1
clone size: once
D gene: .

CDR3 protein: CASSLGGQGANFLGYTF
CDR3 DNA: TGTGCCAGCAGCTTAGGCGGACAGGGGGCGAACTTCCTTGGCTACACCTTC
J gene: TRBJ1-2
V gene: TRBV13
clone size: once
D gene: TRBD1

CDR3 protein: CAISDTGDRYEQYF
CDR3 DNA: TGTGCCATCAGTGATACGGGGGATCGATACGAGCAGTACTTC
J gene: TRBJ2-7
V gene: TRBV10-3
clone size: .
D gene: .

CDR3 protein: CTSSGSVSNEQFF
CDR3 DNA: TGCACCAGCAGCGGGAGTGTATCAAATGAGCAGTTCTTC
J gene: TRBJ2-1
V gene: TRBV1
clone size: .
D gene: .

CDR3 protein: CASKMSRGPPSTEAFF
CDR3 DNA: TGTGCCAGTAAGATGTCCAGGGGGCCTCCTTCAACTGAAGCTTTCTTT
J gene: TRBJ1-1
V gene: TRBV11-2
clone size: .
D gene: TRBD1

CDR3 protein: CASAGQHNQPQHF
CDR3 DNA: TGTGCCAGCGCGGGGCAGCACAATCAGCCCCAGCATTTT
J gene: TRBJ1-5
V gene: TRBV2
clone size: .
D gene: .

CDR3 protein: CSVTNVDTQYF
CDR3 DNA: TGCAGCGTTACTAATGTGGATACGCAGTATTTT
J gene: TRBJ2-3
V gene: TRBV29-1
clone size: .
D gene: .

CDR3 protein: CASSRGQGADPTEAFF
CDR3 DNA: TGCGCCAGCAGCCGGGGACAGGGGGCTGATCCGACTGAAGCTTTCTTT
J gene: TRBJ1-1
V gene: TRBV5-1
clone size: .
D gene: TRBD1

CDR3 protein: CASSLPPGGREQYF
CDR3 DNA: TGTGCCAGCAGCTTACCCCCCGGGGGGCGAGAGCAGTACTTC
J gene: TRBJ2-7
V gene: TRBV7-8
clone size: .
D gene: .

CDR3 protein: CASSLTPGRDTQYF
CDR3 DNA: TGTGCCAGCAGTTTAACCCCTGGGAGAGATACGCAGTATTTT
J gene: TRBJ2-3
V gene: TRBV28
clone size: .
D gene: .

CDR3 protein: CAWTGGRTGEIFGNSPLHF
CDR3 DNA: TGTGCCTGGACGGGTGGGCGGACAGGGGAAATTTTCGGTAATTCACCCCTCCACTTT
J gene: TRBJ1-6
V gene: TRBV30
clone size: .
D gene: TRBD1

CDR3 protein: CASSTRTGDSYEQYF
CDR3 DNA: TGTGCCAGCAGCACCAGGACAGGGGATTCCTACGAGCAGTACTTC
J gene: TRBJ2-7
V gene: TRBV7-6
clone size: .
D gene: TRBD1

CDR3 protein: CASIRVAYEKLFF
CDR3 DNA: TGTGCCAGCATCAGGGTGGCCTATGAAAAACTGTTTTTT
J gene: TRBJ1-4
V gene: TRBV2
clone size: .
D gene: .

CDR3 protein: CASSLVGSGTIYNEQFF
CDR3 DNA: TGCGCCAGCAGCTTGGTCGGTAGCGGGACGATATACAATGAGCAGTTCTTC
J gene: TRBJ2-1
V gene: TRBV5-1
clone size: .
D gene: TRBD2

CDR3 protein: CASSQQGQQPQHF
CDR3 DNA: TGTGCCAGCAGCCAACAGGGTCAACAGCCCCAGCATTTT
J gene: TRBJ1-5
V gene: TRBV16
clone size: .
D gene: .

CDR3 protein: CSVLQSPGYEQYF
CDR3 DNA: TGCAGCGTTCTACAATCTCCGGGCTACGAGCAGTACTTC
J gene: TRBJ2-7
V gene: TRBV29-1
clone size: .
D gene: .

CDR3 protein: CASSMDFRNEQFF
CDR3 DNA: TGTGCCAGCAGCATGGACTTCAGAAATGAGCAGTTCTTC
J gene: TRBJ2-1
V gene: TRBV6-5
clone size: .
D gene: .

CDR3 protein: CSGRLAASYNEQFF
CDR3 DNA: TGCAGCGGCCGACTAGCGGCTTCCTACAATGAGCAGTTCTTC
J gene: TRBJ2-1
V gene: TRBV29-1
clone size: .
D gene: TRBD2

CDR3 protein: CASSPPSTENTEAFF
CDR3 DNA: TGTGCCAGCTCACCACCTTCGACAGAGAACACTGAAGCTTTCTTT
J gene: TRBJ1-1
V gene: TRBV18
clone size: .
D gene: .

CDR3 protein: CASSLLLAGDNEQFF
CDR3 DNA: TGTGCCAGCAGCTTACTCCTAGCAGGGGACAATGAGCAGTTCTTC
J gene: TRBJ2-1
V gene: TRBV11-2
clone size: .
D gene: .

CDR3 protein: CASGSPAGSYNEQFF
CDR3 DNA: TGTGCCAGCGGCTCCCCAGCGGGATCCTACAATGAGCAGTTCTTC
J gene: TRBJ2-1
V gene: TRBV28
clone size: .
D gene: TRBD2

CDR3 protein: CASSMSGNQPQHF
CDR3 DNA: TGTGCCAGTAGTATGTCAGGGAATCAGCCCCAGCATTTT
J gene: TRBJ1-5
V gene: TRBV19
clone size: .
D gene: .

CDR3 protein: CASSTSGRLGNEQFF
CDR3 DNA: TGTGCCAGTAGCACTAGCGGGAGGCTTGGCAATGAGCAGTTCTTC
J gene: TRBJ2-1
V gene: TRBV19
clone size: .
D gene: TRBD2

CDR3 protein: CASSISSSGLAVVGYTF
CDR3 DNA: TGTGCCAGCAGTATAAGTAGTTCAGGCCTAGCGGTAGTGGGCTACACCTTC
J gene: TRBJ1-2
V gene: TRBV27
clone size: .
D gene: .

CDR3 protein: CASRFKQGLYNEQFF
CDR3 DNA: TGTGCCAGCAGATTCAAACAGGGCCTCTACAATGAGCAGTTCTTC
J gene: TRBJ2-1
V gene: TRBV2
clone size: .
D gene: .

CDR3 protein: CASSVMKTGSRGTQYF
CDR3 DNA: TGTGCCAGCAGCGTGATGAAAACGGGGTCCAGGGGGACCCAGTACTTC
J gene: TRBJ2-5
V gene: TRBV9
clone size: .
D gene: .

CDR3 protein: CASTPGQGLYGYTF
CDR3 DNA: TGTGCCAGCACACCGGGACAGGGACTCTATGGCTACACCTTC
J gene: TRBJ1-2
V gene: TRBV2
clone size: .
D gene: TRBD1

CDR3 protein: CASSEWRGGEQYF
CDR3 DNA: TGCGCCAGCAGCGAATGGAGGGGGGGCGAGCAGTACTTC
J gene: TRBJ2-7
V gene: TRBV4-1
clone size: .
D gene: .

CDR3 protein: CASSPPGSYNEQFF
CDR3 DNA: TGTGCCAGCTCACCGCCCGGGAGTTACAATGAGCAGTTCTTC
J gene: TRBJ2-1
V gene: TRBV18
clone size: .
D gene: .

CDR3 protein: CASSSDRSYEQYF
CDR3 DNA: TGTGCCAGCAGCTCTGACAGGAGCTACGAGCAGTACTTC
J gene: TRBJ2-7
V gene: TRBV5-6
clone size: .
D gene: .

CDR3 protein: CATTTGGEYEQYF
CDR3 DNA: TGTGCCACTACGACAGGGGGCGAATACGAGCAGTACTTC
J gene: TRBJ2-7
V gene: TRBV19
clone size: .
D gene: TRBD1

CDR3 protein: CASNERGRGGYTF
CDR3 DNA: TGTGCCAGCAATGAGAGGGGGCGCGGTGGCTACACCTTC
J gene: TRBJ1-2
V gene: TRBV28
clone size: .
D gene: TRBD1

CDR3 protein: CASSSGLAGNEQFF
CDR3 DNA: TGTGCCAGCAGTTCGGGACTAGCGGGGAATGAGCAGTTCTTC
J gene: TRBJ2-1
V gene: TRBV6-6
clone size: .
D gene: TRBD2

CDR3 protein: CASSTMDRAYTF
CDR3 DNA: TGTGCCAGTAGTACAATGGACAGGGCCTACACCTTC
J gene: TRBJ1-2
V gene: TRBV19
clone size: .
D gene: TRBD1

CDR3 protein: CASSLRGQGNTGELFF
CDR3 DNA: TGCGCCAGCAGCTTGAGAGGACAGGGGAACACCGGGGAGCTGTTTTTT
J gene: TRBJ2-2
V gene: TRBV5-1
clone size: .
D gene: TRBD1